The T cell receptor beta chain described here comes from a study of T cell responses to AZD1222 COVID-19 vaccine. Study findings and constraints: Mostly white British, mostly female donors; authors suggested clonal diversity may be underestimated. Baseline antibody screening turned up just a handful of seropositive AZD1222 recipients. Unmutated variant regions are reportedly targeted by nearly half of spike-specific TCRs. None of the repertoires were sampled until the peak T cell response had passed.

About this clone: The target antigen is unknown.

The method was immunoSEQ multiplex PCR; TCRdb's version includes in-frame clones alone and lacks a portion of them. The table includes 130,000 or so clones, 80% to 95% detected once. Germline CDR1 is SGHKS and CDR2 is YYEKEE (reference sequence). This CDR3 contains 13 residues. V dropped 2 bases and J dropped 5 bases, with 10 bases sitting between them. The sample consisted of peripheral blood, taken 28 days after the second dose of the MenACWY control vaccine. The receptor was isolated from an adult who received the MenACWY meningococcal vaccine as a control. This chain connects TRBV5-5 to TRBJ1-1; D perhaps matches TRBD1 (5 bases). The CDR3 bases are TGTGCCAGCAGCTTAAGGCAGGGTACTGAAGCTTTCTTT. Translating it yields CASSLRQGTEAFF. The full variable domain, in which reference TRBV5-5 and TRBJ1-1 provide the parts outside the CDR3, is DAGVTQSPTHLIKTRGQQVTLRCSPISGHKSVSWYQQVLGQGPQFIFQYYEKEERGRGNFPDRFSARQFPNYSSELNVNALLLGDSALYLCASSLRQGTEAFFGQGTRLTVV.